These 16 T cell receptor beta chains originate from one sample sequenced in a study of T cell responses to AZD1222 COVID-19 vaccine (dated by TCRdb to about 2021). The label giving this sample's time point can be read as: baseline before first vaccination. The library was made by the immunoSEQ multiplex PCR assay. TCRdb took this table from immuneACCESS and kept in-frame rearrangements with V and J called. Such tables lack part of the clones; where checked against another copy, unresolved V genes explain under half of the gap, and the rest is unexplained. The sample table records about 210,000 clones; approximately 92% of these occur just once. 1% to 1.5% of the sample rests with the top ten. The sample here was peripheral blood, taken on day 0 of AZD1222 vaccination. The receptors come from an adult in good health.

The J gene is TRBJ2-5, the V gene TRBV29-1; D is uncertain. Trimming stripped 3 bases from V and 5 bases from J, with 7 bases between. Germline V gene data show CDR1 as SQVTM and CDR2 as ANQGSEA. The CDR3 length is 11 residues. CDR3 DNA: TGCAGCGTTGACCGTAGGGAGACCCAGTACTTC. Protein: CSVDRRETQYF.

The chain joins TRBV5-1 to TRBJ2-5; tentative D call: TRBD1 (6 bases). The CDR3 spans 16 residues. The ends were cut back, 1 base at V and 5 bases at J, with 18 bases in the middle. The V gene's germline CDR1 is SGHRS and CDR2 YFSETQ. The CDR3 reads CASSLKGESARETQYF. The CDR3 nucleotides read TGCGCCAGCAGCTTGAAGGGGGAGTCTGCCCGGGAGACCCAGTACTTC.

The chain joins TRBV6-5 to TRBJ1-3, with unresolved D. This CDR3 spans 15 amino acids. V was shortened by 6 bases and J by 0 bases, with 12 bases between the two germline ends. The germline V gene has CDR1 MNHEY and CDR2 SVGAGI. The CDR3 region is CASSIGVFSGNTIYF. The CDR3 nucleotides are TGTGCCAGCAGCATCGGGGTCTTCTCTGGAAACACCATATATTTT.

The chain uses TRBV7-3 and TRBJ1-1; D not certain. Trimming cost V 1 base and J 2 bases, with 5 bases left between them. Looked up from germline, CDR1 is SGHTA and CDR2 is FQGTGA. This CDR3 has 13 residues. CDR3 loop: CASSLNGNTEAFF. The CDR3 nucleotides are TGTGCCAGCAGCTTAAACGGTAACACTGAAGCTTTCTTT.

In DNA form, the CDR3 reads TGTGCCAGTAGTATAAGGAACACGCAGGAGTCGGATACGCAGTATTTT. Amino acids: CASSIRNTQESDTQYF. The chain recombines TRBV19 with TRBJ2-3; D not certain. Between the trimmed V and J ends, which lost 2 bases and 6 bases, there was a span of 18 bases. This CDR3 comprises 16 residues. From germline, CDR1 is LNHDA and CDR2 SQIVND (reference sequence).

The CDR3 sequence: CASSIGLNTEAFF. The CDR3 bases are TGTGCCAGCAGTATAGGACTAAACACTGAAGCTTTCTTT. The V gene is TRBV27, the J gene TRBJ1-1; D unresolved. There are 13 residues in the CDR3. Germline lookup yields CDR1 MNHEY and CDR2 SMNVEV (reference sequence). Trimming removed 5 bases from V and 2 bases from J, with 9 bases in between.

V gene TRBV7-2 combines with J gene TRBJ1-2, with 9 nucleotides matching TRBD1. CDR3 size: 15 residues. V lost 5 bases to trimming and J lost 7 bases; unmatched junction nucleotides: 11. The V gene's germline CDR1 is SGHTA and CDR2 FQGNSA. The CDR3 is CASSTTPGQGSGYTF. CDR3 in DNA: TGTGCCAGCAGCACGACACCGGGACAGGGCTCTGGCTACACCTTC.

J is TRBJ1-1 and V is TRBV7-2; D is undetermined. The CDR3 loop spans 12 amino acids. The V end lost 5 bases, the J end lost 8 bases, and 12 bases lay between the germline ends. Germline loops: CDR1 SGHTA, CDR2 FQGNSA. The CDR3 loop is CASSLGWVEAFF. In DNA, the CDR3 is TGTGCCAGCAGCCTAGGTTGGGTGGAAGCTTTCTTT.

The CDR3 is CASSKAGLYNEQFF. As DNA, the CDR3 is TGTGCCAGCAGTAAAGCGGGCCTCTACAATGAGCAGTTCTTC. The genes are TRBV27 and TRBJ2-1; D is perhaps TRBD2 (6 bases). Germline V gene data show CDR1 as MNHEY and CDR2 as SMNVEV (reference sequence). CDR3 length: 14 residues. V shed 5 bases and J shed 3 bases, with 11 bases lying between them.

As to this clone: At one boundary the junction diverges from the germline segment, which might be a read error. The chain couples TRBV2 to TRBJ2-2; 13 nucleotides match TRBD2. The germline gives CDR1 SNHLY, CDR2 FYNNEI. The CDR3 consists of 13 residues. The CDR3 DNA sequence: TGTGCCAGCATCGAAGGACTAGCGGGGGCCTTCGTTTTT. Translation: CASIEGLAGAFVF.

V gene TRBV3-1 (or the pseudogene TRBV3-2) combines with J gene TRBJ1-1; the D gene is possibly TRBD1 (6 bases). The CDR3 sequence is 14 residues long. CDR1 LGHDT and CDR2 YNNKEL come from the germline V gene (reference sequence). V was trimmed by 3 bases and J by 5 bases, leaving 13 bases between them. The DNA for the CDR3 is TGTGCCAGCAGCCAGGTCCGGGACACTACTGAAGCTTTCTTT. Its translation: CASSQVRDTTEAFF.

The chain is built from TRBV18 and TRBJ1-5, with D perhaps matching TRBD1 (5 bases). CDR1 KGHSH and CDR2 LQKENI come from the germline V gene. The CDR3 runs 13 residues. Trimming pared 4 bases from V and 4 bases from J, leaving 8 bases between. This chain's CDR3 is CASSRDLNQPQHF. CDR3 in DNA: TGTGCCAGCTCACGGGACCTTAATCAGCCCCAGCATTTT.

The chain has TRBV7-3 and TRBJ2-2, with D unclear. Germline-derived CDR1 and CDR2 are SGHTA and FQGTGA. V shed 1 base and J shed 6 bases, with 21 bases lying between them. The CDR3 has 18 amino acids. Here the CDR3 reads CASSLKSHYTLSPGELFF. For the CDR3, the DNA is TGTGCCAGCAGCTTAAAATCCCACTATACCCTCAGCCCCGGGGAGCTGTTTTTT.

This sequence joins TRBV19 and TRBJ2-1; 8 positions agree with TRBD1. J lost 1 base, V lost 6 bases, and 14 bases had no gene match. The CDR3 spans 18 residues. Per germline, CDR1 LNHDA and CDR2 SQIVND (reference sequence). The CDR3 bases are TGTGCCAGTAGAGAAAGGGACAGGTTAACCCTATCCTACAATGAGCAGTTCTTC. This encodes CASRERDRLTLSYNEQFF.

The V gene is TRBV3-1 (or the pseudogene TRBV3-2), the J gene TRBJ1-2; D is possibly TRBD1 (5 bases). The CDR3 loop spans 14 amino acids. V was cut by 4 bases and J by 4 bases, with 13 bases left in between. Looked up from germline, CDR1 is LGHDT and CDR2 is YNNKEL (reference sequence). DNA of the CDR3: TGTGCCAGCAGCCTGGGACGCAGTACCTATGGCTACACCTTC. It is translated as CASSLGRSTYGYTF.

The chain links TRBV5-1 to TRBJ2-7, with D perhaps being TRBD1 or TRBD2 (7 bases each). CDR1 is SGHRS, CDR2 YFSETQ, per germline. This CDR3 region has 13 residues. The V gene lost 3 bases and the J gene lost 2 bases, with 9 bases spanning the gap. The CDR3 sequence is CASSSGGAYEQYF. The CDR3 nucleotides are TGCGCCAGCAGCTCAGGGGGGGCCTACGAGCAGTACTTC.